This entry features one TCR beta chain sequence. Run at survey level, the immunoSEQ assay was version v3.0. TCRdb's table, derived via immunoSEQ multiplex PCR, lists solely in-frame clones and lacks some. Here the sample spans over 30,000 clones, around 75% being singletons. Sampling of each donor yielded at least one pre-ART PBMC sample and at least two post-ART PBMC samples. Cryopreserved PBMC, at roughly 0.95-11 million per sample, were present before DNA extraction. Germline-derived CDR1 and CDR2 are KGHSH and LQKENI. With 1 base removed from V and 2 bases from J, the gap between germline ends came to 5 bases. The CDR3 is 14 residues long. This sample stems from a study of long-term antiretroviral therapy in people with HIV.

This clonotype was sampled from a man aged 18 to 30 with HIV. The V gene is TRBV18, the J gene TRBJ2-2; D remains unclear. Sequencing used unsorted PBMCs, obtained 1.9 years after starting antiretroviral therapy. The CDR3 DNA is TGTGCCAGCTCACCACGAGATAACACCGGGGAGCTGTTTTTT. It is translated as CASSPRDNTGELFF.